The 19 T cell receptor beta chains listed next were all sequenced from one sample in a study of blood T cell repertoires in COVID-19. The method was immunoSEQ multiplex PCR; TCRdb's version includes in-frame clones alone and lacks a portion of them. The table includes 300,000 to 400,000 clones, 75% to 90% detected once. Sequencing was performed on PBMCs or T cells enriched from blood (not recorded which). The receptors were gathered from a man aged 60 to 69 who had recovered from COVID-19.

The CDR3 loop is CASSLEGTSARTDTQYF. The CDR3 coding sequence is TGTGCCAGCAGCTTGGAGGGTACTAGCGCCCGCACAGATACGCAGTATTTT. The V call is TRBV5-5, the J call TRBJ2-3, with 7 bases aligning to TRBD2. J lost 1 base, V lost 0 bases, and 8 bases had no gene match. Per germline, CDR1 SGHKS and CDR2 YYEKEE (reference sequence). The CDR3 is made up of 17 amino acids.

This rearrangement joins TRBV6-5 to TRBJ2-1; TRBD2 matches at 7 bases. Germline trimming cut 7 bases from V and 0 bases from J; bases unmatched to any gene: 0. The length of the CDR3 is 13 residues. Germline-derived CDR1 and CDR2 are MNHEY and SVGAGI. In nucleotides, the CDR3 is TGTGCCAGCAAGCGGGACTCCTACAATGAGCAGTTCTTC. It codes for CASKRDSYNEQFF.

The rearrangement joins TRBV21-1 to TRBJ2-3; the table's D call of TRBD2 was not tested on the DNA. TRBV21-1 is annotated as a pseudogene. CDR3 size: 20 residues. The CDR3 DNA reads as TGTGCCAGCAGCACCTGGACTAGCGGGGAAGAGGGAATCAGCACAGATACGCAGTATTTT. Amino acids: CASSTWTSGEEGISTDTQYF.

The rearrangement uses TRBV4-1 and TRBJ2-2, with D perhaps TRBD1 (6 bases). The germline V and J ends were trimmed by 3 bases and 3 bases, with 11 bases remaining between them. There are 15 residues in the CDR3. Germline V gene lookup returns CDR1 MGHRA and CDR2 YSYEKL. The CDR3 nucleotides are TGCGCCAGCAGCCACTCAGGGGACCACACCGGGGAGCTGTTTTTT. Translated: CASSHSGDHTGELFF.

The rearrangement uses TRBV4-3 and TRBJ2-7, with 8 bases lining up with TRBD2. The CDR3 has 14 residues. Looked up from germline, CDR1 is LGHNA and CDR2 is YSLEER. The V and J ends lost 0 bases and 6 bases, in that order; junction bases with no gene match: 4. The CDR3 DNA sequence: TGCGCCAGCAGCCAAGAGGGGACTAGTAGCGAGCAGTACTTC. It encodes CASSQEGTSSEQYF.

The chain uses TRBV5-4 and TRBJ2-1; 8 bases map to TRBD2. V trimming: 2 bases; J trimming: 9 bases; junction bases outside the gene matches: 10. The CDR3 is 15 amino acids. Germline V gene data show CDR1 as SGHNT and CDR2 as YYREEE (reference sequence). CDR3 in DNA: TGTGCCAGCAGCTTCGAGCGGGAGCCTTATAGTGAGCAGTTCTTC. This sequence encodes CASSFEREPYSEQFF.

The genes are TRBV2 and TRBJ2-1; D unclear. Germline CDR1 and CDR2: SNHLY and FYNNEI. Trimming took off 5 bases at V and 8 bases at J, with 7 bases between the two ends. The CDR3 contains 11 residues. The CDR3 region has the DNA TGTGCCAGCAGTCCGACATATGAGCAGTTCTTC. This sequence encodes CASSPTYEQFF.

This rearrangement joins TRBV6-5 to TRBJ2-1; TRBD2 might be the D (5 bases). The CDR3 consists of 15 residues. Trimming shortened V by 6 bases and J by 0 bases, and 12 bases separated the two germline ends. Germline V gene data show CDR1 as MNHEY and CDR2 as SVGAGI. As DNA, the CDR3 is TGTGCCAGCAGCCTCAGCGGAGGCTCCTACAATGAGCAGTTCTTC. It specifies CASSLSGGSYNEQFF.

CDR3 DNA sequence: TGTGCCAGCAGCTGGATAGCGGAAAAGCCGAACAATGAGCAGTTCTTC. It yields the protein CASSWIAEKPNNEQFF. The chain has TRBV7-2 and TRBJ2-1; perhaps TRBD2 as D (6 bases). The CDR3 spans 16 residues. Germline-derived CDR1 and CDR2 are SGHTA and FQGNSA. The V end was cut by 4 bases, the J end by 5 bases, with 18 bases between.

The CDR3: CASKVDRGGNQPQHF. CDR3 DNA sequence: TGTGCCAGCAAAGTGGACAGGGGAGGCAATCAGCCCCAGCATTTT. The V and J genes are TRBV6-5 and TRBJ1-5; TRBD1 matches 9 bases. V trimming: 7 bases; J trimming: 2 bases; junction bases outside the gene matches: 6. CDR1 and CDR2 from the germline V gene are MNHEY and SVGAGI. The CDR3 is 15 amino acids.

This clone was found a few times. CDR3 loop: CASSLGPGASNEQFF. Written as DNA, the CDR3 is TGTGCCAGCAGCTTAGGTCCGGGAGCAAGCAATGAGCAGTTCTTC. The chain combines TRBV7-9 with TRBJ2-1; D perhaps matches TRBD2 (6 bases). The germline V gene has CDR1 SEHNR and CDR2 FQNEAQ (reference sequence). The CDR3 consists of 15 residues. The V and J ends lost 1 base and 6 bases respectively, with 13 bases between them.

V gene TRBV11-2 combines with J gene TRBJ2-3; 7 nucleotides align to TRBD2. The junction had 2 bases not matched to a gene; V was cut back by 5 bases and J by 0 bases. The CDR3 has 14 residues. The germline V gene encodes CDR1 SGHAT and CDR2 FQNNGV. CDR3 nucleotide sequence: TGTGCCAGCAGCATGGGACTAAGCACAGATACGCAGTATTTT. Translated, it gives CASSMGLSTDTQYF.

The V and J genes are TRBV7-9 and TRBJ2-1; D remains unclear. The CDR3 length is 12 residues. CDR1 and CDR2 from the germline V gene are SEHNR and FQNEAQ (reference sequence). Trimming left V 6 bases short and J 9 bases short, with 12 bases between. In DNA, the CDR3 is TGTGCCAGCAGTTTCTCCACCGGTGAGCAGTTCTTC. This translates into CASSFSTGEQFF.

This rearrangement joins TRBV18 to TRBJ2-3; D is undetermined. Germline V lookup: CDR1 KGHSH, CDR2 LQKENI. With 2 bases removed from V and 7 bases from J, the gap between germline ends came to 7 bases. This CDR3 is built from 12 residues. This CDR3 is CASSPDSNTQYF. CDR3 in DNA: TGTGCCAGCTCACCAGACTCTAATACGCAGTATTTT.

The chain recombines TRBV28 with TRBJ1-5; 7 bases align to TRBD1. After removal of 5 bases from V and 5 bases from J, the junction contained 9 bases not matched to a gene. CDR3 length: 15 residues. Germline V gene lookup returns CDR1 MDHEN and CDR2 SYDVKM. CDR3 sequence: CASSKSDRVDQPQHF. The CDR3 bases are TGTGCCAGCAGTAAGTCCGACAGGGTAGATCAGCCCCAGCATTTT.

The chain carries TRBV6-5 and TRBJ1-1; TRBD1 might be the D (5 bases). This CDR3 is built from 14 residues. V lost 0 bases and J lost 3, with 8 bases in between. In germline, CDR1 is MNHEY, CDR2 SVGAGI. The CDR3 region is CASSYSQADTEAFF. The DNA for the CDR3 is TGTGCCAGCAGTTACTCACAGGCGGACACTGAAGCTTTCTTT.

Concerning this clone itself: A read error may account for a junction end that differs from germline. The chain couples TRBV19 to TRBJ2-2; possibly TRBD1 for D (6 bases). Germline CDR1 is LNHDA and CDR2 is SQIVND (reference sequence). The CDR3 length is 16 residues. CDR3 coding DNA: TGTGCCAGTAGCATAGAAGGGGGTTTTATTCTAGGGGAGCTGTTTTTT. Encoded protein: CASSIEGGFILGELFF. Supplemented by reference TRBV19 and TRBJ2-2, the full variable domain reads DGGITQSPKYLFRKEGQNVTLSCEQNLNHDAMYWYRQDPGQGLRLIYYSQIVNDFQKGDIAEGYSVSREKKESFPLTVTSAQKNPTAFYLCASSIEGGFILGELFFGEGSRLTVL.

In its sample, this clone was seen a few times. V and J are TRBV7-2 and TRBJ2-3; 8 bases are a match to TRBD2. The germline V gene encodes CDR1 SGHTA and CDR2 FQGNSA. The CDR3 extends over 14 amino acids. V dropped 5 bases and J dropped 3; count of bases not matched to a gene: 4. CDR3 nucleotides: TGTGCCAGCAGCACCAGCGGGAGTACAGATACGCAGTATTTT. Its protein is CASSTSGSTDTQYF.

The rearrangement joins TRBV29-1 to TRBJ2-7; a weak D match, TRBD1 (6 bases). CDR3 length: 14 amino acids. V lost 2 bases and J lost 0, with 11 bases in between. In germline, CDR1 is SQVTM, CDR2 ANQGSEA. The CDR3 loop is CSVETPGVSYEQYF. In DNA, the CDR3 is TGCAGCGTTGAAACGCCAGGGGTCTCCTACGAGCAGTACTTC.